The 14 T cell receptor beta chains in this list originate from one sample, sequenced in a study of monozygotic twins with inflammatory bowel disease. No DNA is given; TCRdb re-called the 5' RACE reads and lists each CDR3 protein once. The sample totals a few hundred thousand distinct CDR3 sequences. Material: blood. The receptors derive from a human donor with ulcerative colitis or Crohn's disease, or a healthy co-twin of an affected twin (not recorded which).

The V and J genes are TRBV7-2 and TRBJ1-2. The CDR3 runs 13 residues. Germline CDR1 and CDR2: SGHTA and FQGNSA. CDR3 in amino acids: CASSLSIWDGYTF.

This chain connects TRBV5-4 to TRBJ1-5; TCRdb designates TRBD1, a call that cannot be tested without DNA. Germline CDR1 is SGHNT and CDR2 is YYREEE (reference sequence). The CDR3 extends over 16 amino acids. This chain's CDR3 is CASSFGIQGAGQPQHF. Together with reference TRBV5-4 and TRBJ1-5, the CDR3 gives the full variable domain: ETGVTQSPTHLIKTRGQQVTLRCSSQSGHNTVSWYQQALGQGPQFIFQYYREEENGRGNFPPRFSGLQFPNYSSELNVNALELDDSALYLCASSFGIQGAGQPQHFGDGTRLSIL.

The V call is TRBV5-1, the J call TRBJ1-1; the TCRdb D gene call, TRBD1, has no DNA to confirm it. Looked up from germline, CDR1 is SGHRS and CDR2 is YFSETQ. The CDR3 is made up of 15 amino acids. CDR3 amino acids: CASSTRTGGRNEAFF.

The V gene is TRBV28, the J gene TRBJ2-7; absent DNA, TCRdb's TRBD1 call cannot be checked. Germline CDR1 MDHEN, CDR2 SYDVKM. The CDR3 extends over 14 amino acids. CDR3 in amino acids: CASSSSTGSYEQYF.

The chain uses TRBV5-1 and TRBJ2-2; TCRdb picks TRBD2, but there is no DNA to check that call. The CDR3 sequence is 14 residues long. CDR1 SGHRS and CDR2 YFSETQ come from the germline V gene. The CDR3: CASLAGRAVGELFF.

The rearrangement joins TRBV28 to TRBJ2-7. The CDR3 consists of 14 residues. In germline, CDR1 is MDHEN, CDR2 SYDVKM. The CDR3 is CASSPQDAPHEQYF.

CDR3 in amino acids: CAIRGGDGAWRDTQYF. The genes are TRBV12-3 or TRBV12-4 and TRBJ2-3; TCRdb lists TRBD1, though no DNA is available to test this call. The CDR3 has 16 residues.

The chain recombines TRBV3-1 with TRBJ1-4; TCRdb's D call, TRBD1, is unchecked because there is no DNA. This CDR3 region has 15 residues. In germline, CDR1 is LGHDT, CDR2 YNNKEL (reference sequence). CDR3: CASSKRSGVNEKLFF.

This sequence joins TRBV12-3 or TRBV12-4 and TRBJ2-5. This CDR3 has 14 residues. CDR3 region: CASSDGRRQETQYF.

The J gene is TRBJ2-5, the V gene TRBV24-1; the TCRdb call, TRBD2, lacks DNA for checking. This CDR3 comprises 13 residues. Germline V lookup: CDR1 KGHDR, CDR2 SFDVKD. The chain's CDR3 is CATSDLEGETQYF.

The chain couples TRBV4-3 to TRBJ1-6; with no DNA, the TCRdb D assignment of TRBD1 cannot be verified. The CDR3 loop spans 18 amino acids. Germline CDR1 is LGHNA and CDR2 is YSLEER. CDR3 in amino acids: CASSQGLGTKNYNSPLHF.

V usage is TRBV11-2 and J usage is TRBJ2-6. Germline CDR1 and CDR2: SGHAT and FQNNGV. There are 14 residues in the CDR3. The CDR3 reads CASTFGSGANVLTF.

The rearrangement links TRBV7-2 to TRBJ2-7. This CDR3 has 12 residues. CDR1 and CDR2 from the germline V gene are SGHTA and FQGNSA. CDR3 sequence: CASSLVWDEQYF.

The chain carries TRBV12-3 or TRBV12-4 and TRBJ1-1; the D gene TCRdb calls, TRBD1, cannot be checked with no DNA. The length of the CDR3 is 14 residues. The chain's CDR3 is CASSPHGGLTEAFF.